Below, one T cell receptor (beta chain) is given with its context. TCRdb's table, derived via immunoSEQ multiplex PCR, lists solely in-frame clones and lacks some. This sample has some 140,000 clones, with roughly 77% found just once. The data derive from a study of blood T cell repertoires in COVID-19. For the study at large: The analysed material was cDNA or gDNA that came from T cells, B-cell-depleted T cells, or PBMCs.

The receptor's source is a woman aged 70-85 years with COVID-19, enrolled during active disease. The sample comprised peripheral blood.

CDR3 loop: CASSLPGQGANEQFF. Here the CDR3 DNA reads TGTGCCAGCAGTTTACCGGGACAGGGGGCGAATGAGCAGTTCTTC. The J gene is TRBJ2-1, the V gene TRBV6-5; 12 bases match TRBD1. V lost 4 bases, J lost 7 bases, and 5 bases stayed unmatched. The CDR3 is 15 residues long. Looked up from germline, CDR1 is MNHEY and CDR2 is SVGAGI.